This is a list of T cell receptor beta chains from one sample in a study of blood T cell repertoires in COVID-19. Clones were sequenced by immunoSEQ multiplex PCR, and TCRdb holds only the in-frame ones, with some missing. This sample has about 480,000 clones, with around 88% found just once. Sequencing was done on a sample of peripheral blood. These receptors all come from a woman aged 45-65 years with COVID-19, enrolled during active disease. Each CDR3 is given with its conserved first and last residue. The order of the fields is CDR3 length, D gene, V gene, J gene, clone size, CDR3 protein, CDR3 DNA. The D gene is left open where the match is weak. Clone size is not always given. Where it is, it says once, few, many or a class for expanded clones.

19,-,TRBV27,TRBJ2-3,-,CASSLWGMGNGTSTDTQYF,TGTGCCAGCAGTTTATGGGGGATGGGGAACGGGACTAGCACAGATACGCAGTATTTT
14,-,TRBV5-6,TRBJ2-7,-,CASSLGTVHYEQYF,TGTGCCAGCAGCTTGGGGACAGTCCACTACGAGCAGTACTTC
15,-,TRBV7-2,TRBJ2-3,-,CASSMQSGSQDTQYF,TGTGCCAGCAGCATGCAATCGGGGTCCCAGGATACGCAGTATTTT
17,TRBD2,TRBV19,TRBJ2-7,-,CASSSPGTSGGTGEQYF,TGTGCCAGTAGTTCCCCCGGGACTAGCGGGGGAACAGGGGAGCAGTACTTC
16,-,TRBV6-5,TRBJ1-1,-,CASSYTTAGTNTEAFF,TGTGCCAGCAGCTACACCACCGCCGGGACAAACACTGAAGCTTTCTTT
13,TRBD1,TRBV7-2,TRBJ1-2,-,CASSPGQIYGYTF,TGTGCCAGCAGCCCGGGACAGATCTATGGCTACACCTTC
15,-,TRBV2,TRBJ2-3,-,CASSDEPLGTDTQYF,TGTGCCAGCAGTGATGAGCCACTCGGCACAGATACGCAGTATTTT
15,TRBD1,TRBV2,TRBJ2-2,few,CASRLNRGSPGELFF,TGTGCCAGCAGGCTTAACAGGGGTAGTCCCGGGGAGCTGTTTTTT
13,-,TRBV3-1/TRBV3-2,TRBJ1-6,-,CASSRDFNSPLHF,TGTGCCAGCAGCCGGGACTTCAATTCACCCCTCCACTTT
15,TRBD1,TRBV30,TRBJ2-7,-,CAWSGTGTGGDEQYF,TGTGCCTGGAGTGGTACCGGGACAGGGGGCGACGAGCAGTACTTC
16,TRBD2,TRBV6-1,TRBJ2-1,-,CASSGRTGGTYNEQFF,TGTGCCAGCAGTGGGAGGACGGGGGGAACTTACAATGAGCAGTTCTTC
15,-,TRBV5-1,TRBJ1-3,-,CASSLVAGGGNTIYF,TGCGCCAGCAGCTTGGTGGCGGGAGGTGGAAACACCATATATTTT
18,TRBD1,TRBV11-2,TRBJ1-6,once,CASSYAPATGASNSPLHF,TGTGCCAGCAGCTACGCTCCTGCGACAGGGGCCTCCAATTCACCCCTCCACTTT
16,-,TRBV7-3,TRBJ2-2,-,CASSPRGGVNTGELFF,TGTGCCAGCAGCCCCCGCGGAGGGGTGAACACCGGGGAGCTGTTTTTT
17,-,TRBV5-1,TRBJ1-4,-,CASSSPRQVTSNEKLFF,TGCGCCAGCAGCTCGCCCCGACAGGTTACCTCTAATGAAAAACTGTTTTTT
14,-,TRBV6-5,TRBJ1-1,-,CASSPIGGSTEAFF,TGTGCCAGCAGTCCCATCGGGGGGAGCACTGAAGCTTTCTTT